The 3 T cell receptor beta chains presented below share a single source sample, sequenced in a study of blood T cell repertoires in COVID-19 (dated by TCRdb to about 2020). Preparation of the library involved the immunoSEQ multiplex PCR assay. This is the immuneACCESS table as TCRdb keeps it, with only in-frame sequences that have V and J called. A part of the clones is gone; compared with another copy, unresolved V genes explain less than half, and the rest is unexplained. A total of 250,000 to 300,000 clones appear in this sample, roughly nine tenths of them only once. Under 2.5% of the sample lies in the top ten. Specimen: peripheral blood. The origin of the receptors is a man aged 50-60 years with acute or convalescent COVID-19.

The CDR3 nucleotides are TGTGCCAGCAGTTTATCCCCAAACACCGGGGAGCTGTTTTTT. Translation: CASSLSPNTGELFF. This chain connects TRBV27 to TRBJ2-2, with D uncertain. The CDR3 sequence is 14 residues long. Germline CDR1 reads MNHEY; CDR2 reads SMNVEV (reference sequence). V was trimmed by 0 bases and J by 2 bases, leaving 4 bases between them.

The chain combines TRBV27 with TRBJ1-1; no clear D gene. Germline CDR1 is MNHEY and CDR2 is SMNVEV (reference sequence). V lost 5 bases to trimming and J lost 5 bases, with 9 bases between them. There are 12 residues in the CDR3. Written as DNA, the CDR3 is TGTGCCAGCAGTGGTAGAGCTACTGAAGCTTTCTTT. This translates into CASSGRATEAFF.

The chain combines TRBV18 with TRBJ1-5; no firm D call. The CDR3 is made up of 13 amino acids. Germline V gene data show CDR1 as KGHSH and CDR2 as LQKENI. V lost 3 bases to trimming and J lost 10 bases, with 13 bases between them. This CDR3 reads CASSPSIRSPQHF. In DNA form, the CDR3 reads TGTGCCAGCTCACCGTCCATCCGGTCCCCCCAGCATTTT.